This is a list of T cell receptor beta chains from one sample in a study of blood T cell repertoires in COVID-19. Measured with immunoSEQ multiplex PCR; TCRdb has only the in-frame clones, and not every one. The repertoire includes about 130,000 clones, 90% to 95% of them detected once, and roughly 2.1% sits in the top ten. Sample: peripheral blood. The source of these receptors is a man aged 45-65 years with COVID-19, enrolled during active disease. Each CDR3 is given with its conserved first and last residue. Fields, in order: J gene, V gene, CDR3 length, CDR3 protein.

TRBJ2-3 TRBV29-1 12 CSVGVGADTQYF
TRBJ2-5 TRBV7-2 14 CASSLGGLQETQYF
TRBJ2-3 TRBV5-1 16 CASSLVLAGGSDTQYF
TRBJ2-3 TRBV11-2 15 CASSLGLGDTDTQYF
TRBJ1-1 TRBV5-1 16 CASSLRQGGQNTEAFF
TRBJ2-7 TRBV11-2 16 CASSSPGESVSGEQYF
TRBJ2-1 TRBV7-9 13 CASSLGPGGEQFF
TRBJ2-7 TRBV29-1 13 CSVGASGTYEQYF
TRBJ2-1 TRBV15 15 CATSRGETSGNEQFF
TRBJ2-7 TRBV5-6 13 CASSLRELGEQYF
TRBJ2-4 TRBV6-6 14 CASNPTGLENIQYF
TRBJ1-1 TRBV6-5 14 CASRLDSGGTEAFF
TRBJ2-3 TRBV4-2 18 CASSQDVRTSGYTDTQYF
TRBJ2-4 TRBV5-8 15 CATLPAGAAKNIQYF
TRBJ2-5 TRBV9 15 CASSITSAPQETQYF
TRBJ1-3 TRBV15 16 CATSRGSGGVGNTIYF
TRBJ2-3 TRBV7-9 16 CASSLSLAGGMDTQYF
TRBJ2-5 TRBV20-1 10 CSASLETQYF
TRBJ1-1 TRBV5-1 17 CASSLVRTGRMNTEAFF
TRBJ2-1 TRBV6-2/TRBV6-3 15 CASSYASGNINEQFF
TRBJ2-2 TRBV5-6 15 CASSWSGSGTGELFF
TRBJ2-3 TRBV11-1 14 CASNLAGATDTQYF
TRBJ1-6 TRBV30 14 CAWKIGTGYSPLHF
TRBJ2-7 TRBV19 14 CASSTDRGSYEQYF
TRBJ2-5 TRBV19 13 CASSGTGTETQYF
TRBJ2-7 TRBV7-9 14 CASSPIAGVDEQYF
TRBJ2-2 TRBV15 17 CATSRDALAGANGELFF
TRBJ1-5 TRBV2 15 CASSEEDGENQPQHF
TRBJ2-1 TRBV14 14 CASSQVTGYNEQFF